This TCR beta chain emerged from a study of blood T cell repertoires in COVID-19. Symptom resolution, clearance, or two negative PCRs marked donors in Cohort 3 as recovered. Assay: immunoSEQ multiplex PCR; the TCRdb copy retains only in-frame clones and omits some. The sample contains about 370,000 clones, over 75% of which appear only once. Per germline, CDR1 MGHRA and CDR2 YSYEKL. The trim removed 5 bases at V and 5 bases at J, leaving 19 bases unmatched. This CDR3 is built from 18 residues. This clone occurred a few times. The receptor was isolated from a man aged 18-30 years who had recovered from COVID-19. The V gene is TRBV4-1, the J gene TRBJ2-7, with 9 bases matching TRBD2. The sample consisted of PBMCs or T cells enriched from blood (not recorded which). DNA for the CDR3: TGCGCCAGCAGCTCTCTAGCGGGGAGGCTTAACAGTCTCGACGAGCAGTACTTC. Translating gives CASSSLAGRLNSLDEQYF.